These 12 T cell receptor beta chains originate from one sample sequenced in a study of blood T cells in healthy people across ages. A sample-barcoded 5' primer and a J-beta primer mix were used in a second PCR of roughly 7 to 12 cycles. TCRdb re-called the 5' RACE reads through MiXCR, storing one row per CDR3 protein. The profile shows roughly 900,000 distinct CDR3 sequences, around 48% of them singletons. The specimen was blood. The receptors here all came from a man aged 25-40 years in good health.

The rearrangement uses TRBV4-1 and TRBJ2-3, with 12 nucleotides matching TRBD2. Germline V lookup: CDR1 MGHRA, CDR2 YSYEKL. V shed 1 base, J shed 4 bases, and the junction held 6 bases outside the gene matches. The CDR3 covers 17 residues. DNA of the CDR3: TGCGCCAGCAGCCAAGCCCAGACTAGCGGGGGATCAGATACGCAGTATTTT. Its protein product is CASSQAQTSGGSDTQYF.

V is TRBV5-1 and J is TRBJ1-2; a possible D gene is TRBD1 (5 bases). From germline, CDR1 is SGHRS and CDR2 YFSETQ. Trimming stripped 0 bases from V and 4 bases from J, with 13 bases between. This CDR3 region has 15 residues. CDR3 in amino acids: CASSLEAPGAYGYTF. CDR3 in DNA: TGCGCCAGCAGCTTGGAGGCCCCTGGGGCCTATGGCTACACCTTC. The entire variable domain, with the rest obtained from reference TRBV5-1 and TRBJ1-2, is as follows: KAGVTQTPRYLIKTRGQQVTLSCSPISGHRSVSWYQQTPGQGLQFLFEYFSETQRNKGNFPGRFSGRQFSNSRSEMNVSTLELGDSALYLCASSLEAPGAYGYTFGSGTRLTVV.

The chain uses TRBV6-5 and TRBJ2-3; 12 bases align to TRBD2. After removal of 2 bases from V and 5 bases from J, the junction contained 8 bases not matched to a gene. The CDR3 has 17 amino acids. CDR1 MNHEY and CDR2 SVGAGI come from the germline V gene. The CDR3 sequence: CASSYELTSGGRDTQYF. CDR3 nucleotides: TGTGCCAGCAGTTACGAGCTCACTAGCGGGGGGAGAGATACGCAGTATTTT.

The chain combines TRBV15 with TRBJ1-5; 7 bases align to TRBD1. This CDR3 spans 17 amino acids. Trimming took 2 bases from V and 3 from J; bases not matched to a gene: 10. The germline gives CDR1 LNHNV, CDR2 YYDKDF (reference sequence). The CDR3 bases are TGTGCCACCAGCAGACCCCGGACAGGTATGGCCAATCAGCCCCAGCATTTT. Protein: CATSRPRTGMANQPQHF.

A remark on this clonotype: The missing conserved phenylalanine or tryptophan at the end of this CDR3 makes a read error likely. The V gene is TRBV27, the J gene TRBJ2-1; D assignment may be TRBD1 or TRBD2 (5 bases each). Trimming shortened V by 6 bases and J by 9 bases, and 21 bases separated the two germline ends. From germline, CDR1 is MNHEY and CDR2 SMNVEV (reference sequence). The CDR3 loop spans 15 amino acids. This CDR3 reads CASREATLGVSEQFI. CDR3 sequence (DNA): TGTGCCAGCAGGGAGGCAACACTGGGGGTCAGTGAGCAGTTCATC.

There are a few counts of this clonotype. This rearrangement joins TRBV4-2 to TRBJ1-6; 8 nucleotides match TRBD1. The CDR3 is 17 residues long. Germline assignment: CDR1 LGHNA and CDR2 YNFKEQ. V shed 0 bases, J shed 8 bases, and the junction held 9 bases outside the gene matches. CDR3 sequence: CASSQDGTGSSYSPLHF. CDR3 nucleotides: TGTGCCAGCAGCCAAGATGGGACAGGCTCTTCTTATTCACCCCTCCACTTT.

This clonotype was counted once. The chain employs TRBV6-5 and TRBJ2-4; 8 nucleotides align to TRBD1. The CDR3 is 14 residues long. Per the germline V gene, CDR1 is MNHEY and CDR2 is SVGAGI. The J segment lost 13 bases and the V segment lost 2 bases, leaving 10 bases of the junction unmatched. For the CDR3, the DNA is TGTGCCAGCAGTTACCAGGGGGCAACGAGTGAGCAGTACTTC. Residues: CASSYQGATSEQYF.

This chain joins TRBV29-1 and TRBJ2-1; D is perhaps TRBD2 (6 bases). The CDR3 contains 13 residues. V shed 5 bases and J shed 7 bases, with 15 bases lying between them. Looked up from germline, CDR1 is SQVTM and CDR2 is ANQGSEA. The CDR3 bases are TGCAGCGTTCCGGGACTCGGCATAAATGAGCAGTTCTTC. As protein: CSVPGLGINEQFF.

The V call is TRBV29-1, the J call TRBJ1-5; 9 bases align to TRBD1. The V segment lost 5 bases and the J segment 6 bases; nucleotides outside the gene matches: 8. CDR1 is SQVTM and CDR2 is ANQGSEA in the germline V gene. The CDR3 sequence is 14 residues long. The CDR3 bases are TGCAGCGTTCGGGTCGGGACAGGGTTTCAGCCCCAGCATTTT. Protein product: CSVRVGTGFQPQHF.

The chain uses TRBV5-5 and TRBJ1-1; 7 bases agree with TRBD1. The CDR3 length is 15 residues. Germline V CDR1 and CDR2: SGHKS, YYEKEE (reference sequence). Trimming took 0 bases from V and 5 from J; bases not matched to a gene: 7. CDR3 bases: TGTGCCAGCAGCTTGGTTAGGGGGCGAGGGACTGAAGCTTTCTTT. It is translated as CASSLVRGRGTEAFF.

This chain links TRBV20-1 with TRBJ2-2; D is unclear. The CDR3 runs 13 residues. Germline CDR1 reads DFQATT; CDR2 reads SNEGSKA (reference sequence). Trimming took off 0 bases at V and 5 bases at J, with 7 bases between the two ends. The CDR3 DNA follows: TGCAGTGCTAGAGAGCCTAAAACCGGGGAGCTGTTTTTT. It specifies CSAREPKTGELFF.

The V call is TRBV12-3 or TRBV12-4, the J call TRBJ2-5; D gene ambiguous. The DNA end is a closer match to TRBJ2-4, so the J assignment may be wrong. The CDR3 sequence is 12 residues long. This CDR3 is CASTVGTDIQYF. The DNA for the CDR3 is TGTGCCAGCACGGTGGGAACGGACATTCAGTACTTC.